The 9 T cell receptor beta chains below were found in one sample sequenced in a study of early T cells in non-severe SARS-CoV-2 infection. TCRdb re-called the 5' RACE reads with MiXCR, one entry per CDR3 protein. The sample lists tens of thousands of distinct CDR3 sequences; less than 7% were seen once. Material: whole blood, obtained at baseline. The receptors derive from an adult who was a healthcare worker with PCR-confirmed SARS-CoV-2 infection or an uninfected control (not recorded which).

The CDR3 sequence: CASSMDAGSYEQYF. The CDR3 nucleotides read TGTGCCAGTAGTATGGATGCAGGGTCCTACGAGCAGTACTTC. This chain links TRBV19 with TRBJ2-7, with a weak D call TRBD1 (5 bases). The germline V gene has CDR1 LNHDA and CDR2 SQIVND (reference sequence). V lost 3 bases to trimming and J lost 1 base, with 10 bases between them. This CDR3 spans 14 amino acids. Full variable domain (outside the CDR3, taken from reference TRBV19 and TRBJ2-7): DGGITQSPKYLFRKEGQNVTLSCEQNLNHDAMYWYRQDPGQGLRLIYYSQIVNDFQKGDIAEGYSVSREKKESFPLTVTSAQKNPTAFYLCASSMDAGSYEQYFGPGTRLTVT.

The rearrangement joins TRBV3-1 to TRBJ1-2; D not resolved. Per the germline V gene, CDR1 is LGHDT and CDR2 is YNNKEL (reference sequence). With 6 bases removed from V and 8 bases from J, the gap between germline ends came to 13 bases. The CDR3 has 12 amino acids. CDR3 amino acids: CASSLDTGGYTF. CDR3 DNA: TGTGCCAGCAGTCTTGATACTGGAGGCTACACCTTC.

This clonotype was found many times. V and J are TRBV6-5 and TRBJ2-7; 9 bases are shared with TRBD1. V dropped 5 bases and J dropped 6; count of bases not matched to a gene: 8. This CDR3 comprises 14 residues. Per germline, CDR1 MNHEY and CDR2 SVGAGI. The CDR3 bases are TGTGCCAGCAGTCGACAGGGGGTAGCTCTCGAGCAGTACTTC. Translated, it gives CASSRQGVALEQYF.

The rearrangement joins TRBV28 to TRBJ2-4; 9 bases align to TRBD1. The CDR3 has 14 amino acids. V shed 2 bases, J shed 7 bases, and the junction held 3 bases outside the gene matches. Germline V CDR1 and CDR2: MDHEN, SYDVKM. The CDR3, as DNA: TGTGCCAGCAGTTTAGGGACAGGGAGGAACATTCAGTACTTC. Translated: CASSLGTGRNIQYF.

This clonotype was picked up many times. This chain links TRBV6-5 with TRBJ1-4; TRBD1 matches 10 bases. The CDR3 sequence is 14 residues long. Germline V gene sequence: CDR1 MNHEY, CDR2 SVGAGI. V lost 5 bases to trimming and J lost 6 bases; unmatched junction nucleotides: 3. Written as DNA, the CDR3 is TGTGCCAGCAGTGGACAGGGGGATGATGAAAAACTGTTTTTT. It yields the protein CASSGQGDDEKLFF.

The chain joins TRBV20-1 to TRBJ2-3; 9 bases agree with TRBD2. Germline values: CDR1 DFQATT, CDR2 SNEGSKA (reference sequence). V shed 5 bases and J 4 bases; nucleotides not matched to a gene: 16. The CDR3 contains 17 residues. In DNA form, the CDR3 reads TGCAGTGCTGAAGCGGAGTCGGGACTAGCAGGGGCAGATACGCAGTATTTT. Translating it yields CSAEAESGLAGADTQYF.

This clonotype was observed many times. V usage is TRBV24-1 and J usage is TRBJ2-1; TRBD2 matches 7 bases. There are 13 residues in the CDR3. CDR1 and CDR2 from the germline V gene are KGHDR and SFDVKD. V trimming: 7 bases; J trimming: 10 bases; junction bases outside the gene matches: 9. The CDR3 loop is CATSPDWRGEQFF. DNA for the CDR3: TGTGCCACCAGCCCAGATTGGCGGGGGGAGCAGTTCTTC.

The V and J genes are TRBV6-2 or TRBV6-3 and TRBJ2-3, with a possible D match to TRBD2 (6 bases). Trimming took off 2 bases at V and 0 bases at J, with 15 bases between the two ends. Per germline, CDR1 MNHEY and CDR2 SVGEGT. The CDR3 runs 17 residues. The CDR3: CASSYAGTSLSTDTQYF. The CDR3 DNA sequence: TGTGCCAGCAGTTACGCCGGGACTTCCCTTAGCACAGATACGCAGTATTTT.

As for this clonotype: A much larger clone differs by one base, so this may be a read error. The V gene is TRBV18, the J gene TRBJ2-7; 9 nucleotides match TRBD2. The CDR3 is 16 amino acids. Germline loops: CDR1 KGHSH, CDR2 LQKENI. V lost 0 bases, J lost 5 bases, and 8 bases stayed unmatched. The CDR3 sequence is CASSPPTAGGPHEQYF. In DNA form, the CDR3 reads TGTGCCAGCTCACCACCAACGGCGGGAGGGCCCCACGAGCAGTACTTC.